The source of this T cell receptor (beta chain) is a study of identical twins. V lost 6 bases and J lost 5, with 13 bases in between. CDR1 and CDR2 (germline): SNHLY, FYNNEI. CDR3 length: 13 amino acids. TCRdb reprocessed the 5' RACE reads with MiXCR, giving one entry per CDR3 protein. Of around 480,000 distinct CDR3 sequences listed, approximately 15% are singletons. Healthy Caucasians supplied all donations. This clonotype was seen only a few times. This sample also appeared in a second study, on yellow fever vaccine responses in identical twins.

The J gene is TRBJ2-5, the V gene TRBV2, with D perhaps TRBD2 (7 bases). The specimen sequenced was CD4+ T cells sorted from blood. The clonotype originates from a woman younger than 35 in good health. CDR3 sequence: CASRSAGAETQYF. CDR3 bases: TGTGCCAGCAGGTCTGCGGGGGCTGAGACCCAGTACTTC.